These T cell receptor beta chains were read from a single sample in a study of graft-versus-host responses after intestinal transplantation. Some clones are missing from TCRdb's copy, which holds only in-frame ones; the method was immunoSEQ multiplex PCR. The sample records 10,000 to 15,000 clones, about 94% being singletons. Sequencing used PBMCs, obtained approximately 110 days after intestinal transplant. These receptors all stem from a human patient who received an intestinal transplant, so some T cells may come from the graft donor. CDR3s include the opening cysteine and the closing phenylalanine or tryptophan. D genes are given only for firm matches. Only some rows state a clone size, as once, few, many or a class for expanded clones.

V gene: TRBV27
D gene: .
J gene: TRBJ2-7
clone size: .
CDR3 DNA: TGTGCCAGCAAAGGCCTTTCCTACGAGCAGTACTTC
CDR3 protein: CASKGLSYEQYF

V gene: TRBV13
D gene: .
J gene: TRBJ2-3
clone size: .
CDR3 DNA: TGTGCCAGCAGTCTGACAGCTAGCACAGATACGCAGTATTTT
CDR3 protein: CASSLTASTDTQYF

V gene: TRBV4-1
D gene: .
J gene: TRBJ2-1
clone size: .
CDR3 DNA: TGCGCCAGCAGCCAAGTTGGGCTAGCGACCTATGAGCAGTTCTTC
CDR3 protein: CASSQVGLATYEQFF

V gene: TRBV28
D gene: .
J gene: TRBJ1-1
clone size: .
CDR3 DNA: TGTGCCAGCGACCGGCCCGGGGAACGGAACACTGAAGCTTTCTTT
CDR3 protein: CASDRPGERNTEAFF

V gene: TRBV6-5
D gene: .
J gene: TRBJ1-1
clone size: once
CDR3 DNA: TGTGCCAGCAGTTACAGGGGAATGGGAATCACTGAAGCTTTCTTT
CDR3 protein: CASSYRGMGITEAFF

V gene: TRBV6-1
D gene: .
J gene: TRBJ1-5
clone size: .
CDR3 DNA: TGTGCCAGCAGTGAATTTGGGAGCAATCAGCCCCAGCATTTT
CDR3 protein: CASSEFGSNQPQHF

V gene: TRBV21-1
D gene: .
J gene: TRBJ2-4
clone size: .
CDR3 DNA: TGTGCCAGCAGCAAACATGGGACTAGCGGGAGGAGGTGGGACATTCAGTACTTC
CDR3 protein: CASSKHGTSGRRWDIQYF

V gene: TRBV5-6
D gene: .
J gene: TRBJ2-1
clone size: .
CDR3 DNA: TGTGCCAGCAGCTTTGCAGAGGTCATATCGCAGTTCTTC
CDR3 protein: CASSFAEVISQFF

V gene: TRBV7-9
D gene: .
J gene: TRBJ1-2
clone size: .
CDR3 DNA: TGTGCCAGCAGCTTAATAACCCTAGGGGACTATGGCTACACCTTC
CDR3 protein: CASSLITLGDYGYTF

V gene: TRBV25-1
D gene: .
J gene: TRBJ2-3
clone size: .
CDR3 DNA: TGTGCCAGCAGTGAATATTACACAGATACGCAGTATTTT
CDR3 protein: CASSEYYTDTQYF

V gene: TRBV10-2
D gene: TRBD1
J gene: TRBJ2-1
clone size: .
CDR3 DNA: TGCGCCAGCAGGTCGACAGGGTTAACCTACAATGAGCAGTTCTTC
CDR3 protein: CASRSTGLTYNEQFF

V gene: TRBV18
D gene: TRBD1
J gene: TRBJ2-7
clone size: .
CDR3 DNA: TGTGCCAGCTCACCACGACAGGGGGCCTCCTACGAGCAGTACTTC
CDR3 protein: CASSPRQGASYEQYF

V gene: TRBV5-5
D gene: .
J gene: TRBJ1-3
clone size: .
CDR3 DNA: TGTGCCAGCAGCTTGGACCGGAACTCTGGAAACACCATATATTTT
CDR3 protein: CASSLDRNSGNTIYF

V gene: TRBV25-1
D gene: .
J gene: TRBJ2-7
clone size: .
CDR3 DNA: TGTGCCAGCAGTGAAAGGGAGCTATCCTACGAGCAGTACTTC
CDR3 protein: CASSERELSYEQYF

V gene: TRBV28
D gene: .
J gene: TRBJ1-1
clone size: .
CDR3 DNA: TGTGCCAGCAGTCGACGCTCGTGGGAGTTGGACACTGAAGCTTTCTTT
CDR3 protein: CASSRRSWELDTEAFF

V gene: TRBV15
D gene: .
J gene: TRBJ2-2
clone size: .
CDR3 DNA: TGTGCCACCAGCAGATACGAAACCGGGGAGCTGTTTTTT
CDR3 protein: CATSRYETGELFF

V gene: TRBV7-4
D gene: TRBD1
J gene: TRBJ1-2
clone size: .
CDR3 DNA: TGTGCCAGCAGCTTAGGAAACAGGGGGCCCGACTATGGCTACACCTTC
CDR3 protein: CASSLGNRGPDYGYTF

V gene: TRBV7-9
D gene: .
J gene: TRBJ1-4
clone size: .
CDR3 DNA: TGTGCCAGCAGGGCTGCTAATGAAAAACTGTTTTTT
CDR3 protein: CASRAANEKLFF

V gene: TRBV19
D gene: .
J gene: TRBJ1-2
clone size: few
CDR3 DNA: TGTGCCAGTAGTATCGGCCAGACCAATGGCTACACCTTC
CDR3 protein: CASSIGQTNGYTF

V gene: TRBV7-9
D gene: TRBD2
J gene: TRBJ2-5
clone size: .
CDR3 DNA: TGTGCCAGCATCTTAGCGGGGTTAGAAGAGACCCAGTACTTC
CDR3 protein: CASILAGLEETQYF

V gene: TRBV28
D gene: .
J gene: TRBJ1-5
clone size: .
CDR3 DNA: TGTGCCAGCAGCTTCCTCTCGGTAGCAGGCAATCAGCCCCAGCATTTC
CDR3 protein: CASSFLSVAGNQPQHF

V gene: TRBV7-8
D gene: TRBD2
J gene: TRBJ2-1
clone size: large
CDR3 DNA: TGTGCCAGCAGCTATGGACTAGCCGATGAGCAGTTCTTC
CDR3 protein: CASSYGLADEQFF

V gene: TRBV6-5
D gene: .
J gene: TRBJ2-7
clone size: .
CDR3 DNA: TGTGCCAGCAGTGTCGGGGTTTCCTACGAGCAGTACTTC
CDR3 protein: CASSVGVSYEQYF

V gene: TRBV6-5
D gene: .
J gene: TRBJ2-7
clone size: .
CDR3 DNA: TGTGCCAGCAGAACCTTGGTGGCTTCCTACGAGCAGTACTTC
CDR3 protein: CASRTLVASYEQYF

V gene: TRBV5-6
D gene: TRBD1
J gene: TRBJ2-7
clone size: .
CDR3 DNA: TGTGCCAGCAGCTTGGTGGACAGGGGGCTCTCCTACGAGCAGTACTTC
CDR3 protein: CASSLVDRGLSYEQYF

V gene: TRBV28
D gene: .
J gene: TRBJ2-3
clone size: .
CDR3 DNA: TGTGCCAGCAGTTTGACACAGGGCACAGATACGCAGTATTTT
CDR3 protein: CASSLTQGTDTQYF

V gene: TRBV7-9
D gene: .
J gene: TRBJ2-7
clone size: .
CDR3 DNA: TGTGCCAGCAGCCCTCCTCAGGTGGTTTCCTACGAGCAGTACTTC
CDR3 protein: CASSPPQVVSYEQYF

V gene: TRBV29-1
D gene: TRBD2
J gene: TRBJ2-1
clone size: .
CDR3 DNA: TGCAGCGTCGCCGGGACTAGCGCTACGGGTGAGCAGTTCTTC
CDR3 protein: CSVAGTSATGEQFF

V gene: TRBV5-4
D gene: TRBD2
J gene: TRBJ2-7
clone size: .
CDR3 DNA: TGTGCCAGCAGCTTGGGTGGGAGGGCCCTCTACGAGCAGTACTTC
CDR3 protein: CASSLGGRALYEQYF

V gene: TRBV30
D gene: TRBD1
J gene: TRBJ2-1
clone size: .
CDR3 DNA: TGTGCCTGGGATCCGGGACAGGGGGCGTACAATGAGCAGTTCTTC
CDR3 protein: CAWDPGQGAYNEQFF

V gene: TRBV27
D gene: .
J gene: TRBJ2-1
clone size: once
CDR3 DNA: TGTGCCAGCAGTTTAAAGGGAAATGAGCAGTTCTTC
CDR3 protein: CASSLKGNEQFF

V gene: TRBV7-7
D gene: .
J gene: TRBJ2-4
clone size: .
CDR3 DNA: TGTGCCAGCAGCTTAGTAGGGACAAAATTACCCATTCAGTACTTC
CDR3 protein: CASSLVGTKLPIQYF

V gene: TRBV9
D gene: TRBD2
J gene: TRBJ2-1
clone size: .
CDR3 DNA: TGTGCCAGCAGCGTAGGGAGCGGGAGGGTTTACAATGAGCAGTTCTTC
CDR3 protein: CASSVGSGRVYNEQFF

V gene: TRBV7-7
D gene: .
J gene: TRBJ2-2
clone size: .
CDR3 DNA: TGTGCCAGCAGCTTCACCCCCGGGCTAAACACCGGGGAGCTGTTTTTT
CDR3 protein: CASSFTPGLNTGELFF

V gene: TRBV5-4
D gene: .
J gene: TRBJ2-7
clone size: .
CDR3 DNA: TGTGCCAGCAGCTCAGGGTTCTGGGGTTCCTACGAGCAGTACTTC
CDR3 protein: CASSSGFWGSYEQYF

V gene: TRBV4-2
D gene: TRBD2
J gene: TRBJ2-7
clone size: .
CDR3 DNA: TGTGCCAGCAGCCCAGGGACTAGCGGGAGTATCGACGAGCAGTACTTC
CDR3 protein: CASSPGTSGSIDEQYF

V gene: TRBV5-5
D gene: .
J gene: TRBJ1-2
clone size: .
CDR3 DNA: TGTGCCAGCAGCCCAACCCTCGACAGGTTCGGGTTCTATGGCTACACCTTC
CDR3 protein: CASSPTLDRFGFYGYTF

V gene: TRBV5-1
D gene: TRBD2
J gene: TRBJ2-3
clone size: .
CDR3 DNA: TGCGCCAGCAGCGGGCCTAGCGGGGCTAGCACAGATACGCAGTATTTT
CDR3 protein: CASSGPSGASTDTQYF

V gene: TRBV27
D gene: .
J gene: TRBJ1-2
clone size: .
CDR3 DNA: TGTGCCAGCAGTCCCGCAGGGGACTATGGCTACACCTTC
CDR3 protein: CASSPAGDYGYTF

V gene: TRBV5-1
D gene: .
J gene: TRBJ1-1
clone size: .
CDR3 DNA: TGCGCCAGCAGCTTGGAGGGGATTCGGATGAACACTGAAGCTTTCTTT
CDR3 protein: CASSLEGIRMNTEAFF

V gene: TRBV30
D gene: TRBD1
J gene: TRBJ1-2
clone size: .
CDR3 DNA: TGTGCCTGGAGTGTACCGGACAGGGGGAAGGGCTACACCTTC
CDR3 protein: CAWSVPDRGKGYTF

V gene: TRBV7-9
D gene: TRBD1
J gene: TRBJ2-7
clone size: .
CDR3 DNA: TGTGCCAGCAGCCCGGGACAGGGGGGATTCTACGAGCAGTACTTC
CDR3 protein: CASSPGQGGFYEQYF

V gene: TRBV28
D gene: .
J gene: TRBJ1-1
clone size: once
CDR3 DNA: TGTGCCAGCAGATCTCCCCGGACACACACTGAAGCTTTCTTT
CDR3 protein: CASRSPRTHTEAFF

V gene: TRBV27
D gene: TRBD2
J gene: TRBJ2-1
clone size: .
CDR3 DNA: TGTGCCAGCAGGGAGGGAGGGCTAGCGGAATACAATGAGCAGTTCTTC
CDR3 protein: CASREGGLAEYNEQFF

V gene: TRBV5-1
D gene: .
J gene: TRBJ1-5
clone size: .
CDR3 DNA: TGCGCCAGCAGCCCATTGGGGGGAGATCAGCCCCAGCATTTT
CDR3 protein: CASSPLGGDQPQHF

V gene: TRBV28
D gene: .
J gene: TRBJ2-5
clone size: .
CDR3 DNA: TGTGCCAGCAGTTCCCCCACCGCAGGGATACAAGAGACCCAGTACTTC
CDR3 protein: CASSSPTAGIQETQYF

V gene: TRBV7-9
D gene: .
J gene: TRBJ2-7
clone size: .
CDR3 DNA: TGTGCCAGCAGTGCTAAGTTCTTGGGCGAGCAGTACTTC
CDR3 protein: CASSAKFLGEQYF